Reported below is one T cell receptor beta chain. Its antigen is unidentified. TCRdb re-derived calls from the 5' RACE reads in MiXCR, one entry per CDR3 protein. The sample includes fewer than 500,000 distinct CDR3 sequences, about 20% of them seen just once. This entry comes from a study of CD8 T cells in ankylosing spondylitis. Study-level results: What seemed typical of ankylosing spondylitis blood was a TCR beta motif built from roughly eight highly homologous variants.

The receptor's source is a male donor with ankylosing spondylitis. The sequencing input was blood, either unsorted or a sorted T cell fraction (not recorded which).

The CDR3 protein is CSAHRDPNSPLHF. Here the CDR3 DNA reads TGCAGTGCCCACCGGGACCCAAATTCACCCCTCCACTTT. The V call is TRBV20-1, the J call TRBJ1-6; D perhaps matches TRBD1 (5 bases). This CDR3 has 13 residues. Germline-derived CDR1 and CDR2 are DFQATT and SNEGSKA (reference sequence). V lost 6 bases to trimming and J lost 7 bases, with 13 bases between them.